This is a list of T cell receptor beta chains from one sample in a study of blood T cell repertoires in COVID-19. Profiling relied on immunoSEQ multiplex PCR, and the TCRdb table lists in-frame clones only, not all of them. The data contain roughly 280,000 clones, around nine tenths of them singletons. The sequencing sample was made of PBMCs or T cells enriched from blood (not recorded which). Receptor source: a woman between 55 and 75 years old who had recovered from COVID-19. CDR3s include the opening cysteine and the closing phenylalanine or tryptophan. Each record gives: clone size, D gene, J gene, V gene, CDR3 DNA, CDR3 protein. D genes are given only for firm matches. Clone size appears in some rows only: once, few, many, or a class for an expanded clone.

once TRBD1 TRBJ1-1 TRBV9 TGTGCCAGCAGCCCAAGACAGGGGGCGCACACTGAAGCTTTCTTT CASSPRQGAHTEAFF
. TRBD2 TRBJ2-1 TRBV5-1 TGCGCCAGCTCCCAAGGCGGGGGGGGGAATGAGCAGTTCTTC CASSQGGGGNEQFF
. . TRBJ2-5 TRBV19 TGTGCCAGTAGCCTGGAGATCAGGACTACGGTGACAAAGACCCAGTACTTC CASSLEIRTTVTKTQYF
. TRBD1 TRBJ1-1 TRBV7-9 TGTGCCAGCAGCTCCTCCGGGACAGGGTTTCGCGGGATTGTCACTGAAGCTTTCTTT CASSSSGTGFRGIVTEAFF
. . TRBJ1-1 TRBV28 TGTGCCAGCATTCCGGGGGGGGCTTTTTCAGAAGCTTTCTTT CASIPGGAFSEAFF
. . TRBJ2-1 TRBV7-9 TGTGCCAGCAGCTTGGGGGACTGGAATGAGCAGTTCTTC CASSLGDWNEQFF
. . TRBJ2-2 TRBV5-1 TGCGCCAGCAGCCTCCCGACAGCTACGAACACCGGGGAGCTGTTTTTT CASSLPTATNTGELFF
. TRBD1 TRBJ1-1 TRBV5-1 TGCGCCAGCAGCTTGGATGGACAGGACTATACTGAAGCTTTCTTT CASSLDGQDYTEAFF
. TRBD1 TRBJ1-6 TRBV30 TGTGCCTGGAGTTGGACAGGGGGCGGTAATTCACCCCTCCACTTT CAWSWTGGGNSPLHF
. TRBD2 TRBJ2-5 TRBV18 TGTGCCAGCATCGGACTAGCGGGAGTGGGACAAGAGACCCAGTACTTC CASIGLAGVGQETQYF
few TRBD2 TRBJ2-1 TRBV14 TGTGCCAGCAGCCACCCCGGGACTAGCGGGAGGGCCCTTGAGCAGTTCTTC CASSHPGTSGRALEQFF
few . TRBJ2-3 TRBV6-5 TGTGCCAGCAGGCGAACCTTAGCAGATACGCAGTATTTT CASRRTLADTQYF
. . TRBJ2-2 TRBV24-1 TGTGCCACCAGTGATTTGTGGTACTCCCGGGGACAAAACACCGGGGAGCTGTTTTTT CATSDLWYSRGQNTGELFF
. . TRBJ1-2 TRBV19 TGTGCCAGTAGTATAGATATGGGAACAGGGTACGGCTACACCTTC CASSIDMGTGYGYTF
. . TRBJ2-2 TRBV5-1 TGCGCCAGCAGCGGGCAGGGGAGCGACACCGGGGAGCTGTTTTTT CASSGQGSDTGELFF
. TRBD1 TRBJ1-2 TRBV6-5 TGTGCCAGCAAACCTGACAGGGTCCTTGGCGGCTACACCTTC CASKPDRVLGGYTF
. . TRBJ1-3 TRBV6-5 TGTGCCAGCGTAGAGGATTATGGAAACACCATATATTTT CASVEDYGNTIYF
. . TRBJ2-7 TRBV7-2 TGTGCCAGCAGCTTAGTGGGCACGCGGGCCGAGCAGTACTTC CASSLVGTRAEQYF
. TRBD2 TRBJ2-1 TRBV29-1 TGCAGCGCCGTCGGGACTAGCGGGGTCAATGAGCAGTTCTTC CSAVGTSGVNEQFF
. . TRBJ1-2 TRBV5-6 TGTGCCAGCAACCCTTTGGACAGATTGAACTATGGCTACACCTTC CASNPLDRLNYGYTF
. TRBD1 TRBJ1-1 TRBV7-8 TGTGCCAGCAGCCCCAGACAGGGGACCAACACTGAAGCTTTCTTT CASSPRQGTNTEAFF
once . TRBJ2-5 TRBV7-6 TGTGCCAGCAGCTTAAGGCGTCCTAGCAAAGAGACCCAGTACTTC CASSLRRPSKETQYF
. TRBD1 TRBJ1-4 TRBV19 TGTGCCAGTACCACAGGACAGGGGGCGCATGAAAAACTGTTTTTT CASTTGQGAHEKLFF
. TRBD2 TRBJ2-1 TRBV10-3 TGTGCCATCAGTGAGCAGGCAGCGGGAGCTTACAATGAGCAGTTCTTC CAISEQAAGAYNEQFF
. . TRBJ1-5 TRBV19 TGTGCCAGTACCCCAGGCAATCAGCCCCAGCATTTT CASTPGNQPQHF
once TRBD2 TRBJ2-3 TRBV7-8 TGTGCCAGCAGCCGAGGACTAGCGGGAATGGATACGCAGTATTTT CASSRGLAGMDTQYF
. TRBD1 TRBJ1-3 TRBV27 TGTGCCAGCAGTTCAGGGGGCCATTTATACTCTGGAAACACCATATATTTT CASSSGGHLYSGNTIYF
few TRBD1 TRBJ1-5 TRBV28 TGTGCCAGCAGCACAGGGGGCGGCAATCAGCCCCAGCATTTT CASSTGGGNQPQHF
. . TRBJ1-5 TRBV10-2 TGCGCCAGCAGTGAGGACACCTATCAGCCCCAGCATTTT CASSEDTYQPQHF
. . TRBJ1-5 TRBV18 TGTGCCAGCTCACCTTTGAGCACAGGCCAAGGTTTTCAGCCCCAGCATTTT CASSPLSTGQGFQPQHF
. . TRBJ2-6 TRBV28 TGTGCCAGCAGTTTATGGATGGGAGCGTCTAGCTCTGGGGCCAACGTCCTGACTTTC CASSLWMGASSSGANVLTF
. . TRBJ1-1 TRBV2 TGTGCCAGCAGTGAAACCCCACCGGCAGGTACTACTGAAGCTTTCTTT CASSETPPAGTTEAFF
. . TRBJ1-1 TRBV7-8 TGTGCCAGCAGCCCAACAGGGTGGACTGAAGCTTTCTTT CASSPTGWTEAFF
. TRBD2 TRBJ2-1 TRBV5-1 TGCGCCAGCAGCTTGGGACTAGCGGCAGCGGTAGGTGAGCAGTTCTTC CASSLGLAAAVGEQFF
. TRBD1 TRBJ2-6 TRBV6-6 TGTGCCAGCAGTCGACAGGGATCCTCTTCTGGGGCCAACGTCCTGACTTTC CASSRQGSSSGANVLTF
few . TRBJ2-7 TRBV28 TGTGCCAGCAGGTCTTACTACGAGCAGTACTTC CASRSYYEQYF
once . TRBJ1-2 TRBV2 TGTGCCAGCATGTATATTGATTGGTCCCAGGACTATGGCTACACCTTC CASMYIDWSQDYGYTF
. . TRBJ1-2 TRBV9 TGTGCCAGCAGCCCCAAGCCAGGGGACGGCTACACCTTC CASSPKPGDGYTF
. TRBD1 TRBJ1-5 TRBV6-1 TGTGCCAGCAGTGCGCGGGACAGGGCTGCCGTCTGGGCAGCTCAGCCCCAGCATTTT CASSARDRAAVWAAQPQHF
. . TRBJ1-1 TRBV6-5 TGTGCCAGCAGTATGGCCAAGTATGTGAACACTGAAGCTTTCTTT CASSMAKYVNTEAFF
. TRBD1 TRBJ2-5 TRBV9 TGTGCCAGCAGCGTAGGACAGGGGGCAGAGACCCAGTACTTC CASSVGQGAETQYF
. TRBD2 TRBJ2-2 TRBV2 TGTGCCAGCAGTGAGTGGCTAGCGGGATCGAACACCGGGGAGCTGTTTTTT CASSEWLAGSNTGELFF
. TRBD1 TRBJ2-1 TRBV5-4 TGTGCCAGCAGCTCCCTCGGGGACAGGGGGCGCGATGAGCAGTTCTTC CASSSLGDRGRDEQFF
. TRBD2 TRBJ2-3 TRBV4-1 TGCGCCAGCGGCAACCCCGGGACTAGCGGGGCCACAGATACGCAGTATTTT CASGNPGTSGATDTQYF
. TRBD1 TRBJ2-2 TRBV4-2 TGTGCCAGCAGCCAACCAGGGGGCGGCACCGGGGAGCTGTTTTTT CASSQPGGGTGELFF
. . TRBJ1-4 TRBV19 TGTGCCAGTAGCCCCCTCCTCGGGACTAATGAAAAACTGTTTTTT CASSPLLGTNEKLFF
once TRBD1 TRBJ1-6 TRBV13 TGTGCCAGCAGCCAGGGGGCGGGAGGGGGAAATTCACCCCTCCACTTT CASSQGAGGGNSPLHF